Listed below are T cell receptor beta chains from one sample, sequenced in a study of persistence of HIV-infected CD4 T cells. The data were produced by immunoSEQ multiplex PCR, yet TCRdb's version contains in-frame clones alone and is incomplete. Of more than 30,000 clones in the sample, over 80% were seen once. Their antigens are not known. The sequences come from CD4+ T cells sorted from PBMCs after approximately 20-hour stimulation, collected from a patient who received antiretroviral therapy. These receptors all come from an adult man with HIV who was CMV-seropositive. CDR3s include the opening cysteine and the closing phenylalanine or tryptophan. A D gene is named only where the DNA matches it firmly. Clone size, where shown, is once, few, many, or a class for clones that have expanded.

V gene: TRBV29-1
clone size: -
D gene: -
J gene: TRBJ1-1
CDR3 DNA: TGCAGCGTCGGGACCTACACTGAAGCTTTCTTT
CDR3 protein: CSVGTYTEAFF

V gene: TRBV19
clone size: -
D gene: TRBD1
J gene: TRBJ1-2
CDR3 DNA: TGTGCCAGTAGTCGTTCAGGGGGCCGACTCTATGGCTACACCTTC
CDR3 protein: CASSRSGGRLYGYTF

V gene: TRBV6-5
clone size: -
D gene: -
J gene: TRBJ1-5
CDR3 DNA: TGTGCCAGCGGGACGGGCTACAATCAGCCCCAGCATTTT
CDR3 protein: CASGTGYNQPQHF

V gene: TRBV13
clone size: -
D gene: -
J gene: TRBJ1-6
CDR3 DNA: TGTGCCAGCAGCTTAGGGGACAGAAATTCACCCCTCCACTTT
CDR3 protein: CASSLGDRNSPLHF

V gene: TRBV10-1
clone size: once
D gene: -
J gene: TRBJ1-2
CDR3 DNA: TGCGCCAGCAGTGAGTTACCTGGCTATGGCTACACCTTC
CDR3 protein: CASSELPGYGYTF

V gene: TRBV24-1
clone size: -
D gene: -
J gene: TRBJ1-2
CDR3 DNA: TGTGCCACCAGTGATTTAGAGGGTCTCAATGGCTACACCTTC
CDR3 protein: CATSDLEGLNGYTF

V gene: TRBV5-4
clone size: -
D gene: TRBD2
J gene: TRBJ2-3
CDR3 DNA: TGTGCCAGCAGCTTGGGGAGCGGGGGGGTTGGGACAGATACGCAGTATTTT
CDR3 protein: CASSLGSGGVGTDTQYF

V gene: TRBV3-1/TRBV3-2
clone size: -
D gene: -
J gene: TRBJ2-1
CDR3 DNA: TGTGCCAGCAGCTTGCGGGGGCGAGGGAATGAGCAGTTCTTC
CDR3 protein: CASSLRGRGNEQFF

V gene: TRBV4-2
clone size: -
D gene: -
J gene: TRBJ2-2
CDR3 DNA: TGTGCCAGCAGCTCGGGACCGAACACCGGGGAGCTGTTTTTT
CDR3 protein: CASSSGPNTGELFF

V gene: TRBV12-3/TRBV12-4
clone size: once
D gene: -
J gene: TRBJ1-5
CDR3 DNA: TGTGCCAGCAGTTTGGATAGGGGCCAGCCCCAGCATTTT
CDR3 protein: CASSLDRGQPQHF

V gene: TRBV9
clone size: few
D gene: -
J gene: TRBJ2-7
CDR3 DNA: TGTGCCAGCAGCGTAGTGGCATTTTCCGAGCAGTACTTC
CDR3 protein: CASSVVAFSEQYF

V gene: TRBV5-1
clone size: -
D gene: -
J gene: TRBJ2-7
CDR3 DNA: TGCGCCAGCAGCTTGGGCGCAACAGGGCCCTCCTACGAGCAGTACTTC
CDR3 protein: CASSLGATGPSYEQYF

V gene: TRBV7-2
clone size: -
D gene: -
J gene: TRBJ1-4
CDR3 DNA: TGTGCCAGCAGCTTAGAGGGTATAGGTCGCCTGTTTTTT
CDR3 protein: CASSLEGIGRLFF

V gene: TRBV18
clone size: -
D gene: -
J gene: TRBJ2-1
CDR3 DNA: TGTGCCAGCTCACCACCAAATCAGAATGAGCAGTTCTTC
CDR3 protein: CASSPPNQNEQFF

V gene: TRBV2
clone size: -
D gene: -
J gene: TRBJ1-2
CDR3 DNA: TGTGCCAGCAGCCTGGGGCGAGGTGTGGGCTATGGCTACACCTTC
CDR3 protein: CASSLGRGVGYGYTF

V gene: TRBV10-3
clone size: -
D gene: -
J gene: TRBJ1-5
CDR3 DNA: TGTGCCATCAGTGAGTCGGCGGGGGGGGGCAATCAGCCCCAGCATTTT
CDR3 protein: CAISESAGGGNQPQHF

V gene: TRBV6-5
clone size: -
D gene: -
J gene: TRBJ1-1
CDR3 DNA: TGTGCCAGCGGCAGGGGAGGGAACACTGAAGCTTTCTTT
CDR3 protein: CASGRGGNTEAFF

V gene: TRBV6-6
clone size: -
D gene: -
J gene: TRBJ1-1
CDR3 DNA: TGTGCCAGCAGCCTTAAACAGACCGCTAACACTGAAGCTTTCTTT
CDR3 protein: CASSLKQTANTEAFF

V gene: TRBV7-9
clone size: once
D gene: -
J gene: TRBJ1-1
CDR3 DNA: TGTGCCAGCAGCCCCAAAATTGGGACCGGTGGGGCTGAAGCTTTCTTT
CDR3 protein: CASSPKIGTGGAEAFF

V gene: TRBV2
clone size: -
D gene: -
J gene: TRBJ1-3
CDR3 DNA: TGTGCCAGCAGGGGGACGGTAGGAAACACCATATATTTT
CDR3 protein: CASRGTVGNTIYF

V gene: TRBV7-8
clone size: -
D gene: -
J gene: TRBJ1-2
CDR3 DNA: TGTGCCAGCAGCTTAGGAGGCTGGGGAGAGTTGGACTATGGCTACACCTTC
CDR3 protein: CASSLGGWGELDYGYTF

V gene: TRBV20-1
clone size: -
D gene: -
J gene: TRBJ2-1
CDR3 DNA: TGCAGTGCTAGTGACCCCTACAAGCAGCTACTCAATGAGCAGTTCTTC
CDR3 protein: CSASDPYKQLLNEQFF

V gene: TRBV7-9
clone size: -
D gene: -
J gene: TRBJ1-5
CDR3 DNA: TGTGCCAGCAGCTTGGATTTGGATCAGCCCCAGCATTTT
CDR3 protein: CASSLDLDQPQHF

V gene: TRBV11-1
clone size: few
D gene: -
J gene: TRBJ1-1
CDR3 DNA: TGTGCCAGCAGCTCGGACAGTATGCATGGGAACACTGAAGCTTTCTTT
CDR3 protein: CASSSDSMHGNTEAFF

V gene: TRBV5-1
clone size: -
D gene: -
J gene: TRBJ2-2
CDR3 DNA: TGCGCCAGCAGCTTGGCCCAGGGTTTCACCGGGGAGCTGTTTTTT
CDR3 protein: CASSLAQGFTGELFF

V gene: TRBV19
clone size: -
D gene: TRBD1
J gene: TRBJ1-6
CDR3 DNA: TGTGCCAGTAGTCCACGACAGGGGGGGTCCTATAATTCACCCCTCCACTTT
CDR3 protein: CASSPRQGGSYNSPLHF

V gene: TRBV28
clone size: -
D gene: -
J gene: TRBJ2-1
CDR3 DNA: TGTGCCAGCAGTTTACGGAAGGGTTTCAATGAGCAGTTCTTC
CDR3 protein: CASSLRKGFNEQFF

V gene: TRBV7-6
clone size: -
D gene: TRBD1
J gene: TRBJ2-6
CDR3 DNA: TGTGCCAGCAGCTCCCGACAGGGGGCCGCTGGGGCCAACGTCCTGACTTTC
CDR3 protein: CASSSRQGAAGANVLTF

V gene: TRBV6-6
clone size: -
D gene: -
J gene: TRBJ1-4
CDR3 DNA: TGTGCCAGCAGTTACGGATCTGAGAGTAATGAAAAACTGTTTTTT
CDR3 protein: CASSYGSESNEKLFF

V gene: TRBV19
clone size: few
D gene: -
J gene: TRBJ2-1
CDR3 DNA: TGTGCCAGTAGGACGCAGGGTTCGAGTGAGCAGTTCTTC
CDR3 protein: CASRTQGSSEQFF

V gene: TRBV5-1
clone size: -
D gene: -
J gene: TRBJ2-1
CDR3 DNA: TGCGCCAGCAGCTTGGATCAGAATGTTGGAGGTGAGCAGTTCTTC
CDR3 protein: CASSLDQNVGGEQFF

V gene: TRBV9
clone size: -
D gene: -
J gene: TRBJ1-3
CDR3 DNA: TGTGCCAGCAGCCCAGAGGGGGTTTCTGGAAACACCATATATTTT
CDR3 protein: CASSPEGVSGNTIYF

V gene: TRBV27
clone size: -
D gene: -
J gene: TRBJ1-2
CDR3 DNA: TGTGCCAGCAGGAGAAGGCGAGAAGATGGCTACACCTTC
CDR3 protein: CASRRRREDGYTF

V gene: TRBV7-9
clone size: -
D gene: TRBD1
J gene: TRBJ2-7
CDR3 DNA: TGTGCCAGCAGCTTCACAGGGGGAGTAGACGAGCAGTACTTC
CDR3 protein: CASSFTGGVDEQYF

V gene: TRBV28
clone size: -
D gene: -
J gene: TRBJ2-4
CDR3 DNA: TGTGCCAACAGCCCAAGAGGGGACATTCAGTACTTC
CDR3 protein: CANSPRGDIQYF

V gene: TRBV2
clone size: -
D gene: TRBD1
J gene: TRBJ1-5
CDR3 DNA: TGTGCCAGCAGTGGCCGGACAGGGCGGGATCAGCCCCAGCATTTT
CDR3 protein: CASSGRTGRDQPQHF

V gene: TRBV6-5
clone size: -
D gene: -
J gene: TRBJ2-3
CDR3 DNA: TGTGCCAGCAGCGCCCCGGGACTCCTCACAGATACGCAGTATTTT
CDR3 protein: CASSAPGLLTDTQYF

V gene: TRBV19
clone size: -
D gene: -
J gene: TRBJ1-2
CDR3 DNA: TGTGCCAGTAGTCTAAGGGATCTTAACTATGGCTACACCTTC
CDR3 protein: CASSLRDLNYGYTF

V gene: TRBV5-5
clone size: -
D gene: TRBD1
J gene: TRBJ2-7
CDR3 DNA: TGTGCCAGCAGTTTACAGGGGGCCTACGAGCAGTACTTC
CDR3 protein: CASSLQGAYEQYF

V gene: TRBV3-1/TRBV3-2
clone size: -
D gene: -
J gene: TRBJ1-3
CDR3 DNA: TGTGCCAGCAGCCACGCCCAGGGAGGGAACACCATATATTTT
CDR3 protein: CASSHAQGGNTIYF

V gene: TRBV6-5
clone size: once
D gene: -
J gene: TRBJ1-1
CDR3 DNA: TGTGCCAGCAGTTACGGCGCACTGAACACTGAAGCTTTCTTT
CDR3 protein: CASSYGALNTEAFF

V gene: TRBV9
clone size: -
D gene: -
J gene: TRBJ1-4
CDR3 DNA: TGTGCCAGCAGCGCCTTAGGGGGGGATGGTGAAAAACTGTTTTTT
CDR3 protein: CASSALGGDGEKLFF

V gene: TRBV28
clone size: -
D gene: -
J gene: TRBJ1-3
CDR3 DNA: TGTGCCAGCAGTTTAACCGGACAGTTCTCTGGAAACACCATATATTTT
CDR3 protein: CASSLTGQFSGNTIYF

V gene: TRBV27
clone size: -
D gene: -
J gene: TRBJ2-3
CDR3 DNA: TGTGCCAGCAGTTTATCCCCGGTGGCAGATACGCAGTATTTT
CDR3 protein: CASSLSPVADTQYF

V gene: TRBV5-1
clone size: -
D gene: -
J gene: TRBJ2-3
CDR3 DNA: TGCGCCAGCAGCTTGGGATTAGGGGGGACAGATACGCAGTATTTT
CDR3 protein: CASSLGLGGTDTQYF

V gene: TRBV18
clone size: -
D gene: -
J gene: TRBJ1-1
CDR3 DNA: TGTGCCAGCTCACCACCGTATGGGGCCACTGAAGCTTTCTTT
CDR3 protein: CASSPPYGATEAFF

V gene: TRBV5-4
clone size: -
D gene: TRBD1
J gene: TRBJ2-3
CDR3 DNA: TGTGCCAGCAGCATAAACAGGGGGCTCACAGATACGCAGTATTTT
CDR3 protein: CASSINRGLTDTQYF

V gene: TRBV18
clone size: -
D gene: TRBD1
J gene: TRBJ1-6
CDR3 DNA: TGTGCCAGCTCCGGGACAGGGTTACTCCACTTT
CDR3 protein: CASSGTGLLHF

V gene: TRBV5-1
clone size: -
D gene: TRBD1
J gene: TRBJ2-7
CDR3 DNA: TGCGCCAGCAGCTTGTCCGGGACAGGGGTTTCGTACGAGCAGTACTTC
CDR3 protein: CASSLSGTGVSYEQYF

V gene: TRBV4-1
clone size: -
D gene: TRBD2
J gene: TRBJ2-1
CDR3 DNA: TGCGCCAGCAGCCCGGGACTAGCGACTACGAATGAGCAGTTCTTC
CDR3 protein: CASSPGLATTNEQFF

V gene: TRBV7-9
clone size: few
D gene: -
J gene: TRBJ1-5
CDR3 DNA: TGTGCCAGCAGCTTAGTGGGAGAAAATCAGCCCCAGCATTTT
CDR3 protein: CASSLVGENQPQHF